Each of the 20 T cell receptor beta chains below was sequenced from the same sample in a study of blood T cell repertoires in COVID-19. Assay: immunoSEQ multiplex PCR; the TCRdb copy retains only in-frame clones and omits some. Of about 300,000 clones listed, around 86% are singletons. Sample: peripheral blood. The receptors shown here come from a man in his 70s with acute or convalescent COVID-19.

This clone has just one count. The V gene is TRBV4-3, the J gene TRBJ2-1; TRBD2 matches at 7 bases. This CDR3 comprises 17 residues. From germline, CDR1 is LGHNA and CDR2 YSLEER. V trimming: 3 bases; J trimming: 7 bases; junction bases outside the gene matches: 15. CDR3 nucleotide sequence: TGCGCCAGCAGCCACCACCCGCTGAGCGGGGCACCAAATGAGCAGTTCTTC. This sequence encodes CASSHHPLSGAPNEQFF.

Here the CDR3 reads CASTAGLNPDTQYF. Here the CDR3 DNA reads TGTGCCAGCACCGCTGGGCTAAACCCGGATACGCAGTATTTT. The V gene is TRBV11-2, the J gene TRBJ2-3, with D unresolved. The V gene lost 7 bases and the J gene lost 6 bases, with 17 bases spanning the gap. The CDR3 runs to 14 residues. Germline V gene lookup returns CDR1 SGHAT and CDR2 FQNNGV.

The rearrangement links TRBV19 to TRBJ2-1; a weak D match, TRBD1 (6 bases). CDR1 is LNHDA, CDR2 SQIVND, per germline (reference sequence). The CDR3 covers 16 residues. Trimming took 4 bases from V and 4 from J, leaving 17 bases between them. The CDR3 is CASSTVGQIQYNEQFF. CDR3 sequence (DNA): TGTGCCAGTAGTACCGTAGGACAGATCCAGTACAATGAGCAGTTCTTC.

J is TRBJ1-6 and V is TRBV19; D unresolved. V lost 1 base to trimming and J lost 10 bases, with 8 bases between them. The CDR3 has 13 amino acids. Germline V gene data show CDR1 as LNHDA and CDR2 as SQIVND (reference sequence). CDR3 coding DNA: TGTGCCAGTAGTATAGGAGGAAGCTCACCCCTCCACTTT. Its protein product is CASSIGGSSPLHF.

The CDR3 is CASSPTRGRGDQETQYF. CDR3 bases: TGTGCCAGCAGCCCAACACGTGGCAGGGGAGACCAAGAGACCCAGTACTTC. The V gene is TRBV3-1 (or the pseudogene TRBV3-2), the J gene TRBJ2-5; a weak D match, TRBD1 (6 bases). Trimming left V 4 bases short and J 0 bases short, with 18 bases between. Per germline, CDR1 LGHDT and CDR2 YNNKEL (reference sequence). CDR3 length equals 17 residues.

V and J are TRBV28 and TRBJ2-2, with a tentative D call TRBD1 (6 bases). The germline V gene encodes CDR1 MDHEN and CDR2 SYDVKM. V was pared by 5 bases and J by 5 bases, with 9 bases between. The length of the CDR3 is 13 residues. CDR3 sequence reads: CASSIQGTGELFF. CDR3 in DNA: TGTGCCAGCAGTATACAGGGTACCGGGGAGCTGTTTTTT.

CDR3: CATSREARGNQPQHF. CDR3 in DNA: TGTGCCACCAGCAGAGAAGCTCGTGGCAATCAGCCCCAGCATTTT. The chain is built from TRBV15 and TRBJ1-5; D gene uncertain. Germline CDR1 is LNHNV and CDR2 is YYDKDF (reference sequence). V shed 0 bases and J shed 2 bases, with 8 bases lying between them. CDR3 length equals 15 residues.

The V gene is TRBV5-1, the J gene TRBJ2-2; TRBD2 agrees at 12 bases. Germline assignment: CDR1 SGHRS and CDR2 YFSETQ. The CDR3 covers 17 residues. V shed 0 bases, J shed 5 bases, and the junction held 5 bases outside the gene matches. The CDR3 DNA is TGCGCCAGCAGCTTGGGACTAGCGGGAGTCCGGACCGGGGAGCTGTTTTTT. Translating gives CASSLGLAGVRTGELFF.

This clone was seen a handful of times. The chain employs TRBV19 and TRBJ1-3; TRBD1 might be the D (6 bases). CDR1 LNHDA and CDR2 SQIVND come from the germline V gene (reference sequence). V lost 9 bases and J 1 base, leaving 16 bases between the germline ends. The CDR3 extends over 15 amino acids. Here the CDR3 reads CASRTDQGSGNTIYF. The CDR3 bases are TGTGCCAGCCGCACGGACCAGGGGTCTGGAAACACCATATATTTT.

The chain has TRBV27 and TRBJ2-3; 10 nucleotides match TRBD2. The germline gives CDR1 MNHEY, CDR2 SMNVEV (reference sequence). The CDR3 length is 18 residues. V shed 6 bases, J shed 0 bases, and the junction held 12 bases outside the gene matches. The CDR3 sequence is CASSRGLAVLPSTDTQYF. The CDR3, as DNA: TGTGCCAGCAGCCGAGGACTAGCGGTCCTCCCTAGCACAGATACGCAGTATTTT.

This clone turned up a few times. The rearrangement joins TRBV6-6 to TRBJ2-1, with D perhaps matching TRBD1 (7 bases). V was clipped by 5 bases and J by 4 bases, with 18 bases between them. Per the germline V gene, CDR1 is MNHNY and CDR2 is SVGAGI (reference sequence). CDR3 size: 16 residues. CDR3 nucleotide sequence: TGTGCCAGCAGTCCCAGGGGGACTTCGCTTTACAATGAGCAGTTCTTC. Amino acid sequence: CASSPRGTSLYNEQFF.

The chain uses TRBV28 and TRBJ2-7, with 9 bases lining up with TRBD1. CDR3 size: 17 residues. In germline, CDR1 is MDHEN, CDR2 SYDVKM. Losses at the gene ends were 3 bases for V and 0 bases for J; bases not matched to a gene: 9. CDR3 in amino acids: CASSFNAGTGSSYEQYF. DNA of the CDR3: TGTGCCAGCAGTTTTAACGCCGGGACAGGGAGCTCCTACGAGCAGTACTTC.

The chain joins TRBV12-3 or TRBV12-4 to TRBJ1-2; TRBD1 is a possible D gene (5 bases). CDR3 length: 13 residues. V lost 4 bases to trimming and J lost 4 bases, with 10 bases between them. CDR3 nucleotides: TGTGCCAGCAGTTCCTCGGGGGGCTATGGCTACACCTTC. Its protein is CASSSSGGYGYTF.

The chain combines TRBV7-9 with TRBJ2-7; a possible D gene is TRBD1 (5 bases). The CDR3 is 14 residues long. The V end was cut by 1 base, the J end by 5 bases, with 12 bases between. The germline V gene has CDR1 SEHNR and CDR2 FQNEAQ (reference sequence). CDR3 residues: CASSLDRSSDEQYF. The CDR3 region has the DNA TGTGCCAGCAGCTTAGACAGGTCTTCGGACGAGCAGTACTTC.

This chain links TRBV9 with TRBJ2-1; 7 bases are shared with TRBD2. The CDR3 covers 14 residues. The J segment lost 6 bases and the V segment lost 7 bases, leaving 10 bases of the junction unmatched. Germline V gene lookup returns CDR1 SGDLS and CDR2 YYNGEE. The CDR3, as DNA: TGTGCCAGCGGCGCGGGAGTATCTACCAATGAGCAGTTCTTC. Translated: CASGAGVSTNEQFF.

The chain uses TRBV28 and TRBJ1-2; 9 bases agree with TRBD1. The germline V gene has CDR1 MDHEN and CDR2 SYDVKM. J gave up 8 bases and V 4 bases, and 17 bases lay outside the gene matches. The CDR3 is 17 amino acids. CDR3: CASSSYSTGQGTRGYTF. The CDR3 region has the DNA TGTGCCAGCAGTTCATACTCAACCGGACAGGGGACAAGGGGCTACACCTTC.

The chain uses TRBV6-5 and TRBJ2-5; TRBD2 might be the D (6 bases). The ends were cut back, 5 bases at V and 1 base at J, with 11 bases in the middle. CDR1 is MNHEY and CDR2 is SVGAGI in the germline V gene. The CDR3 is 14 amino acids. The CDR3 loop reads CASSNLATQETQYF. DNA for the CDR3: TGTGCCAGCAGTAATCTAGCGACCCAAGAGACCCAGTACTTC.

The J gene is TRBJ1-6, the V gene TRBV6-5; TRBD1 might be the D (6 bases). The ends were cut back, 8 bases at V and 7 bases at J, with 15 bases in the middle. Germline CDR1 reads MNHEY; CDR2 reads SVGAGI. This CDR3 spans 14 amino acids. CDR3 region: CASLPTGWNSPLHF. CDR3 bases: TGTGCCAGCTTACCTACAGGGTGGAATTCACCCCTCCACTTT.

This sequence joins TRBV28 and TRBJ1-1; a possible D gene is TRBD1 (5 bases). V was trimmed by 5 bases and J by 4 bases, leaving 17 bases between them. CDR1 MDHEN and CDR2 SYDVKM come from the germline V gene. This CDR3 contains 15 residues. The CDR3 DNA reads as TGTGCCAGCAGTCCCGCAGGGTCCTTAGGCACTGAAGCTTTCTTT. Amino acids: CASSPAGSLGTEAFF.

This chain links TRBV6-5 with TRBJ1-1; D gene uncertain. Germline V gene lookup returns CDR1 MNHEY and CDR2 SVGAGI. There are 13 residues in the CDR3. V was shortened by 5 bases and J by 0 bases, with 7 bases between the two germline ends. CDR3 coding DNA: TGTGCCAGCAGTCCAGTAATGAACACTGAAGCTTTCTTT. Protein product: CASSPVMNTEAFF.